This passage covers 2 T cell receptor beta chains from one sample sequenced in a study of blood T cell repertoires in COVID-19. Clones were sequenced by immunoSEQ multiplex PCR, and TCRdb holds only the in-frame ones, with some missing. Among about 210,000 clones, about nine tenths were seen once, and the ten largest hold about 4.8%. Sequencing used peripheral blood. Receptors originate from a woman aged 40 to 49 with acute or convalescent COVID-19.

The chain combines TRBV29-1 with TRBJ1-1; 7 bases agree with TRBD1. J gave up 0 bases and V 6 bases, and 10 bases lay outside the gene matches. The germline V gene has CDR1 SQVTM and CDR2 ANQGSEA. CDR3 length equals 15 residues. CDR3 coding DNA: TGCAGCGTCGGAAACTTACAGGGGATGAACACTGAAGCTTTCTTT. Translation gives CSVGNLQGMNTEAFF.

The rearrangement uses TRBV19 and TRBJ1-3; no definite D call. This CDR3 has 15 amino acids. V lost 4 bases to trimming and J lost 8 bases, with 18 bases between them. Germline V gene data show CDR1 as LNHDA and CDR2 as SQIVND (reference sequence). The CDR3, as DNA: TGTGCCAGTAGTAGCGACAACAAGGAGGGAGACACCATATATTTT. Protein product: CASSSDNKEGDTIYF. Complete variable domain (other parts from reference TRBV19 and TRBJ1-3): DGGITQSPKYLFRKEGQNVTLSCEQNLNHDAMYWYRQDPGQGLRLIYYSQIVNDFQKGDIAEGYSVSREKKESFPLTVTSAQKNPTAFYLCASSSDNKEGDTIYFGEGSWLTVV.